The 9 T cell receptor beta chains reported below all come from one sample, sequenced in a study of identical twins. Using its own MiXCR run on the 5' RACE reads, TCRdb lists one record per CDR3 protein. The sample has 550,000 to 700,000 distinct CDR3 sequences, 9.5% to 10% seen once. These data also formed part of another study, on yellow fever vaccine responses in identical twins.

The sequenced sample was PBMCs. The receptor source for this set is a young woman in good health.

This clonotype was seen at least ten times. This chain links TRBV12-3 or TRBV12-4 with TRBJ2-1, with D possibly being TRBD2 (5 bases). The CDR3 is 12 residues long. Trimming stripped 8 bases from V and 7 bases from J, with 12 bases between. The CDR3 spells CASAGDMNEQFF. The CDR3 nucleotides are TGTGCCAGCGCCGGGGATATGAATGAGCAGTTCTTC.

This clonotype came up many times. This chain links TRBV12-3 or TRBV12-4 with TRBJ1-6; D may be TRBD1 (5 bases). Trimming shortened V by 1 base and J by 12 bases, and 13 bases separated the two germline ends. The CDR3 totals 14 residues. CDR3 amino acids: CASSLGQRSGPLHF. DNA of the CDR3: TGTGCCAGCAGTTTAGGACAGCGGTCGGGACCCCTCCACTTT.

The J gene is TRBJ2-7, the V gene TRBV6-4, with 7 bases fitting TRBD1. Germline CDR1 and CDR2: MRHNA and SNTAGT. The CDR3 runs to 15 residues. With V trimmed by 3 bases and J by 3 bases, 8 bases remained unmatched. The CDR3 coding sequence is TGTGCCAGCAGTGAACAGGGGCAGGTGGGCTACGAGCAGTACTTC. Translating gives CASSEQGQVGYEQYF.

This clonotype was seen repeatedly, ten times or more. The chain recombines TRBV4-2 with TRBJ2-3; 8 positions agree with TRBD2. Trimming removed 0 bases from V and 6 bases from J; junction bases left unmatched: 5. Per the germline V gene, CDR1 is LGHNA and CDR2 is YNFKEQ. The CDR3 is 15 residues long. The CDR3 DNA follows: TGTGCCAGCAGCCAAGATGGGCGGGGGGCCGATACGCAGTATTTT. Translated, it gives CASSQDGRGADTQYF.

At least ten counts were recorded for this clonotype. The V call is TRBV6-5, the J call TRBJ1-2; 9 bases are a match to TRBD1. The CDR3 is 15 amino acids. Germline CDR1 reads MNHEY; CDR2 reads SVGAGI. With 0 bases clipped from V and 8 bases from J, the junction kept 7 bases outside the gene matches. The CDR3 sequence is CASSYSNRGRNGYTF. For the CDR3, the DNA is TGTGCCAGCAGTTACTCGAACAGGGGGCGTAACGGCTACACCTTC.

The rearrangement joins TRBV27 to TRBJ2-1; 9 bases match TRBD2. The J segment lost 6 bases and the V segment lost 4 bases, leaving 10 bases of the junction unmatched. This CDR3 has 16 amino acids. Per germline, CDR1 MNHEY and CDR2 SMNVEV (reference sequence). The CDR3 sequence: CASSSPSSGNSNEQFF. CDR3 sequence (DNA): TGTGCCAGCAGTTCACCCTCTAGCGGGAATTCCAATGAGCAGTTCTTC.

This clonotype came up many times. This chain joins TRBV28 and TRBJ2-4; maybe TRBD2 (7 bases). The CDR3 is 14 residues long. Trimming pared 8 bases from V and 5 bases from J, leaving 16 bases between. Germline V gene lookup returns CDR1 MDHEN and CDR2 SYDVKM. The CDR3 reads CASGGGGWENIQYF. The DNA for the CDR3 is TGTGCCAGCGGAGGGGGGGGCTGGGAAAACATTCAGTACTTC. Together with reference TRBV28 and TRBJ2-4, the CDR3 gives the full variable domain: DVKVTQSSRYLVKRTGEKVFLECVQDMDHENMFWYRQDPGLGLRLIYFSYDVKMKEKGDIPEGYSVSREKKERFSLILESASTNQTSMYLCASGGGGWENIQYFGAGTRLSVL.

The rearrangement links TRBV5-1 to TRBJ2-1, with TRBD2 matching 11 bases. Germline V gene lookup returns CDR1 SGHRS and CDR2 YFSETQ. The CDR3 totals 15 residues. V was clipped by 2 bases and J by 8 bases; unmatched bases: 6. CDR3 in DNA: TGCGCCAGCAGCTTTAGCGGGAGGGCCCAGGATGAGCAGTTCTTC. This translates into CASSFSGRAQDEQFF.

This clonotype was detected ten times or more. This sequence joins TRBV12-3 or TRBV12-4 and TRBJ1-6; D is uncertain. The CDR3 totals 13 residues. With 5 bases removed from V and 9 bases from J, the gap between germline ends came to 11 bases. CDR3 bases: TGTGCCAGCAGTCTAAATTTCGGTTCACCCCTCCACTTT. This sequence encodes CASSLNFGSPLHF.